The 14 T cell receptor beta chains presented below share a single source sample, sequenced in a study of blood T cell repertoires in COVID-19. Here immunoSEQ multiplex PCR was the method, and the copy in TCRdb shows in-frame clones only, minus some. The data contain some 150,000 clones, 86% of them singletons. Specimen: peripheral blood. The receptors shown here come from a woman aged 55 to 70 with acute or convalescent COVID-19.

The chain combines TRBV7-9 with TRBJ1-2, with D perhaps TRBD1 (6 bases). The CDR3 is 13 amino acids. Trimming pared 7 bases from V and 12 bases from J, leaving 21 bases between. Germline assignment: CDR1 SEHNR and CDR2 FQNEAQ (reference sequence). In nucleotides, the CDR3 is TGTGCCAGCACCCCCGCGGTAGCAGGGGCAAACACCTTC. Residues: CASTPAVAGANTF. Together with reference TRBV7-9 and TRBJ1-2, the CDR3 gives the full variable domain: DTGVSQNPRHKITKRGQNVTFRCDPISEHNRLYWYRQTLGQGPEFLTYFQNEAQLEKSRLLSDRFSAERPKGSFSTLEIQRTEQGDSAMYLCASTPAVAGANTFGSGTRLTVV.

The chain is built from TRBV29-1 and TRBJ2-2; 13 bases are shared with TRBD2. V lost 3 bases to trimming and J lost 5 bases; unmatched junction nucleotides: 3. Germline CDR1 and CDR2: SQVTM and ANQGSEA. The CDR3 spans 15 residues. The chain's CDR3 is CSVEGLAGLTGELFF. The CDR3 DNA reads TGCAGCGTTGAGGGACTAGCGGGGTTAACCGGGGAGCTGTTTTTT.

The CDR3 here is CASSSPGQGKDGYTF. The CDR3 DNA reads TGTGCCAGCAGTTCCCCGGGACAGGGGAAGGATGGCTACACCTTC. The chain has TRBV28 and TRBJ1-2, with 10 positions matching TRBD1. Unmatched junction bases numbered 8, after V lost 4 bases and J lost 6 bases. Germline assignment: CDR1 MDHEN and CDR2 SYDVKM. The CDR3 has 15 amino acids.

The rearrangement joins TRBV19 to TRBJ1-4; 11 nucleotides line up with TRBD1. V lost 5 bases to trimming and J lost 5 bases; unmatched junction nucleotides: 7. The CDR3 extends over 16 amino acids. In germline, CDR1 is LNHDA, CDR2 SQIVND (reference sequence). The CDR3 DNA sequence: TGTGCCAGTAGTCCCGGACAGGGGGCGGGGAATGAAAAACTGTTTTTT. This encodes CASSPGQGAGNEKLFF.

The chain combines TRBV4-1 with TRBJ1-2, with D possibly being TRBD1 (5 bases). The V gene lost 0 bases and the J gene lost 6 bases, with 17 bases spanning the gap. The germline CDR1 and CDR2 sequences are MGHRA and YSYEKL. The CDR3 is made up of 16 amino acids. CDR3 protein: CASSQENVQGYDGYTF. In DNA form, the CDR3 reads TGCGCCAGCAGCCAAGAAAATGTTCAGGGTTATGATGGCTACACCTTC.

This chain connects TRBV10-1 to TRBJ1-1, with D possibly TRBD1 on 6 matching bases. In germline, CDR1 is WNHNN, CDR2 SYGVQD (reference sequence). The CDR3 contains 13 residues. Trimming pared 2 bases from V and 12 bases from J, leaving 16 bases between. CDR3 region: CASSEGAGWGPFF. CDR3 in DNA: TGCGCCAGCAGTGAGGGGGCAGGGTGGGGGCCTTTCTTT.

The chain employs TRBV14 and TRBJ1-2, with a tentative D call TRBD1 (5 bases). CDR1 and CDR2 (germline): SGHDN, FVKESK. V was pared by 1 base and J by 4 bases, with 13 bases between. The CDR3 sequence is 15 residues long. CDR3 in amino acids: CASSQVKGQGYGYTF. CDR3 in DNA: TGTGCCAGCAGCCAAGTTAAGGGGCAGGGCTATGGCTACACCTTC.

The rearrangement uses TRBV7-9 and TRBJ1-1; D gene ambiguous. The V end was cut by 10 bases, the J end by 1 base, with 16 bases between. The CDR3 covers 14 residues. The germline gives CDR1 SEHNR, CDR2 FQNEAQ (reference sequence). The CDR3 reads CATQEGVGNTEAFF. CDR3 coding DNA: TGTGCCACTCAGGAGGGAGTTGGGAACACTGAAGCTTTCTTT.

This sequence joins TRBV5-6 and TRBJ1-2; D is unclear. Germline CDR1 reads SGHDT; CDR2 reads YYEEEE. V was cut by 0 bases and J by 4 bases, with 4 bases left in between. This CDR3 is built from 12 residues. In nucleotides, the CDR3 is TGTGCCAGCAGCTTGGACATCTATGGCTACACCTTC. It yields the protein CASSLDIYGYTF. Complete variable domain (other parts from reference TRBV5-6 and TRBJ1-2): DAGVTQSPTHLIKTRGQQVTLRCSPKSGHDTVSWYQQALGQGPQFIFQYYEEEERQRGNFPDRFSGHQFPNYSSELNVNALLLGDSALYLCASSLDIYGYTFGSGTRLTVV.

In nucleotides, the CDR3 is TGTGCCAGCAGTGCGAACACAGATACGCAGTATTTT. Translating it yields CASSANTDTQYF. V is TRBV7-9 and J is TRBJ2-3; D ambiguous. V shed 6 bases and J shed 2 bases, with 6 bases lying between them. The CDR3 covers 12 residues. CDR1 SEHNR and CDR2 FQNEAQ come from the germline V gene (reference sequence).

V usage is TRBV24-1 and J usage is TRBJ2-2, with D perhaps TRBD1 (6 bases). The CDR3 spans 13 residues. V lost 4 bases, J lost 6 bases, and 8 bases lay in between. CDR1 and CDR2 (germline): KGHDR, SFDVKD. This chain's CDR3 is CATSEDRPGELFF. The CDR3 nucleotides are TGTGCCACCAGTGAGGACAGACCCGGGGAGCTGTTTTTT.

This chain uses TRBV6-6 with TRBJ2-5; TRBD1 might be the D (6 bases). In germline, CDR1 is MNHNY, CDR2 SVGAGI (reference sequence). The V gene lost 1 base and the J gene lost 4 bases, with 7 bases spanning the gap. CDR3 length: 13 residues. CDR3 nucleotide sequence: TGTGCCAGCAGTTACTTCAGGGGAGAGACCCAGTACTTC. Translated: CASSYFRGETQYF.

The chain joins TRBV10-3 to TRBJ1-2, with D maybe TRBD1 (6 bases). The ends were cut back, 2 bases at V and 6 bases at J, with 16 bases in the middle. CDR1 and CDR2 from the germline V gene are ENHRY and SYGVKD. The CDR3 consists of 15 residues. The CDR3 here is CAISEPGGGDNGYTF. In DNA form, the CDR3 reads TGTGCCATCAGTGAGCCCGGCGGGGGCGATAATGGCTACACCTTC.

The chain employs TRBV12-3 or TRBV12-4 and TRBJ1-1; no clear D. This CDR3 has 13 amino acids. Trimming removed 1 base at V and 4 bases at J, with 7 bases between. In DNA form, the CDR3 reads TGTGCCAGCAGTTTAGGCAGGCCCACTGAAGCTTTCTTT. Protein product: CASSLGRPTEAFF.